This record covers a single T cell receptor (beta chain). The CDR3 has 14 residues. Germline V gene sequence: CDR1 SGHAT, CDR2 FQNNGV. After removal of 5 bases from V and 10 bases from J, the junction contained 11 bases not matched to a gene. This sample is drawn from a study of blood T cell repertoires in COVID-19. For the study at large: Italy, Spain and the United States were the sources of the convalescent and acute COVID-19 samples. Sources were T cells, B-cell-depleted T cells, or PBMCs; the material itself was cDNA or gDNA.

Original methodology: Using reference gene primer amplification, nucleated cell counts were estimated. The table came from immunoSEQ multiplex PCR; TCRdb's copy has only in-frame clones and leaves some out. The DNA gave D and trimming, while V, J and clone size come from that table. The sample contains about 110,000 clones, around 79% of which appear only once. The chain couples TRBV11-2 to TRBJ2-1; TRBD2 matches at 7 bases. The sample was peripheral blood. This clonotype originated in an elderly woman with active or convalescent COVID-19. CDR3 nucleotide sequence: TGTGCCAGCAGCGTTCCGGGGGGAAGCGGGGAGCAGTTCTTC. Amino acids: CASSVPGGSGEQFF.